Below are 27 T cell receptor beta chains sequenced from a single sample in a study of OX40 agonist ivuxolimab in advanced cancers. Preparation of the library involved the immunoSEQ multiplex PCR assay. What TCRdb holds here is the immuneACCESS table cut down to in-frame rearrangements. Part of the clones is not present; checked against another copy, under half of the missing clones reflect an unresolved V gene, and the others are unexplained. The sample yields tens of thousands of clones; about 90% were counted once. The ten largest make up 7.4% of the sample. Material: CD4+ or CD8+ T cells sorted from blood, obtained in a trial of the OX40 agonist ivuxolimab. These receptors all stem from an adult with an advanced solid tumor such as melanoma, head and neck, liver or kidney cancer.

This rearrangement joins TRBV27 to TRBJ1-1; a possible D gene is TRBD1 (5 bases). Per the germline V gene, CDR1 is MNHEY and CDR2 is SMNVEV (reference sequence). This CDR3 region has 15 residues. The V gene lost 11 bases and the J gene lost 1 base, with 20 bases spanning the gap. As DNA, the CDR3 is TGTGCCGCGGTGGGGGGGGAGAGGGCGAACACTGAAGCTTTCTTT. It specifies CAAVGGERANTEAFF.

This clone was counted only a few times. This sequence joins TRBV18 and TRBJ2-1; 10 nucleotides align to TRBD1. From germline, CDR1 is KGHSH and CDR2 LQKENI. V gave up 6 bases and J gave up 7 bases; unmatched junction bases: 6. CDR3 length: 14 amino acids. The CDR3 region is CASSPGQGMNEQFF. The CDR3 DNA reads TGTGCCAGCTCGCCGGGACAGGGGATGAATGAGCAGTTCTTC.

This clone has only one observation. CDR3 protein: CASRWGQGTGELFF. CDR3 coding DNA: TGTGCCAGTAGGTGGGGACAGGGGACCGGGGAGCTGTTTTTT. The genes are TRBV19 and TRBJ2-2, with 10 bases aligning to TRBD1. The CDR3 runs 14 residues. Trimming removed 6 bases from V and 5 bases from J; junction bases left unmatched: 3. Looked up from germline, CDR1 is LNHDA and CDR2 is SQIVND (reference sequence).

This CDR3 is CASSSDMNTEAFF. The CDR3 region has the DNA TGTGCCAGCAGCTCGGACATGAACACTGAAGCTTTCTTT. This chain links TRBV11-3 with TRBJ1-1; D perhaps matches TRBD1 (5 bases). CDR3 size: 13 residues. Germline loops: CDR1 SGHNT, CDR2 YENEEA. Trimming took off 4 bases at V and 0 bases at J, with 6 bases between the two ends. Filled out from reference TRBV11-3 and TRBJ1-1, the complete variable domain reads EAGVVQSPRYKIIEKKQPVAFWCNPISGHNTLYWYLQNLGQGPELLIRYENEEAVDDSQLPKDRFSAERLKGVDSTLKIQPAELGDSAVYLCASSSDMNTEAFFGQGTRLTVV.

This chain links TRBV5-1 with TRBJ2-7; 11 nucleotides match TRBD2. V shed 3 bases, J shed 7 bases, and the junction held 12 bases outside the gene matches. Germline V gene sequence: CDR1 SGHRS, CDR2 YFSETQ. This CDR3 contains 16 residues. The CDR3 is CASSSLPSGRPGEQYF. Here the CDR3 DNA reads TGCGCCAGCAGCTCGTTGCCTAGCGGGAGGCCAGGGGAGCAGTACTTC.

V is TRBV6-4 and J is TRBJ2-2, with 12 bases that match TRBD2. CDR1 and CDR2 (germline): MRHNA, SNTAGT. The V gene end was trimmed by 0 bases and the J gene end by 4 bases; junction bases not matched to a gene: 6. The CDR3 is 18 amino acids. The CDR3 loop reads CASSDSNLGLAGTGELFF. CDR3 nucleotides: TGTGCCAGCAGTGACTCGAACCTGGGACTAGCGGGCACCGGGGAGCTGTTTTTT.

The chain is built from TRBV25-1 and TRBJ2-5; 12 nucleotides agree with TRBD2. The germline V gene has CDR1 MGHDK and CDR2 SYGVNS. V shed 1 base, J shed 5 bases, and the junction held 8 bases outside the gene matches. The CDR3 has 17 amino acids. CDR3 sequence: CASSECHRLAGVETQYF. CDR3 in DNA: TGTGCCAGCAGTGAATGCCACCGACTAGCGGGAGTGGAGACCCAGTACTTC.

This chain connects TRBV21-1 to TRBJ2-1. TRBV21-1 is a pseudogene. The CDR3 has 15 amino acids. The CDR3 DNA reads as TGTGCCAGCAGCAACGTGAATGCAATATTGAATGAGCAGTTCTTC. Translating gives CASSNVNAILNEQFF.

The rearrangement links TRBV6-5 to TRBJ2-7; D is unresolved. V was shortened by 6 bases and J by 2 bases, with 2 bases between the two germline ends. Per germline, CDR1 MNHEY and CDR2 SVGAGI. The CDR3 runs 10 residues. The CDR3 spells CASRAYEQYF. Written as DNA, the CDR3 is TGTGCCAGCAGAGCCTACGAGCAGTACTTC.

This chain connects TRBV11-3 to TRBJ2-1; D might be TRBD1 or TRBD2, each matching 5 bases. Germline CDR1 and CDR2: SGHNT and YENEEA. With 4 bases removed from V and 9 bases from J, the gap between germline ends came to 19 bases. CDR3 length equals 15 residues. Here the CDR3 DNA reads TGTGCCAGCAGCTCGCACCGGGACCTCGGGTTTGAGCAGTTCTTC. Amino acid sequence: CASSSHRDLGFEQFF. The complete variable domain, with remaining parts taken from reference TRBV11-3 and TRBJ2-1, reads EAGVVQSPRYKIIEKKQPVAFWCNPISGHNTLYWYLQNLGQGPELLIRYENEEAVDDSQLPKDRFSAERLKGVDSTLKIQPAELGDSAVYLCASSSHRDLGFEQFFGPGTRLTVL.

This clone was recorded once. The chain's CDR3 is CASSLSPGGSFSGGEKLFF. In DNA, the CDR3 is TGTGCCAGCAGTTTATCCCCTGGGGGCAGTTTTTCTGGCGGTGAAAAACTGTTTTTT. The V call is TRBV27, the J call TRBJ1-4; tentative D call: TRBD1 (6 bases). The CDR3 covers 19 residues. With 0 bases removed from V and 7 bases from J, the gap between germline ends came to 24 bases. Germline CDR1 is MNHEY and CDR2 is SMNVEV (reference sequence).

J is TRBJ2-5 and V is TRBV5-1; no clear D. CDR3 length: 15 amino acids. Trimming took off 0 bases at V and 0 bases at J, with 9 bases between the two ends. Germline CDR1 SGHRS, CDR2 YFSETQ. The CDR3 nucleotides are TGCGCCAGCAGCTTGGCCTCAGCCGACCAAGAGACCCAGTACTTC. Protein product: CASSLASADQETQYF.

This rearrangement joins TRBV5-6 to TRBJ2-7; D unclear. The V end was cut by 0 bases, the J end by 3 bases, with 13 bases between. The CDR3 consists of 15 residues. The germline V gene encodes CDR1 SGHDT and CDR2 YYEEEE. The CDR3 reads CASSLGSLVFYEQYF. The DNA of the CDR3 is TGTGCCAGCAGCTTGGGCTCTCTTGTGTTCTACGAGCAGTACTTC.

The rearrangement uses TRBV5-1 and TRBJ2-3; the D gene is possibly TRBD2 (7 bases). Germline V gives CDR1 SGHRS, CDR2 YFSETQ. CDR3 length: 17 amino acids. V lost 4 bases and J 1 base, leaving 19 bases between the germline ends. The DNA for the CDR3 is TGCGCCAGCAGCCGCCGGGTCCGGGGGGCAGGCACAGATACGCAGTATTTT. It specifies CASSRRVRGAGTDTQYF.

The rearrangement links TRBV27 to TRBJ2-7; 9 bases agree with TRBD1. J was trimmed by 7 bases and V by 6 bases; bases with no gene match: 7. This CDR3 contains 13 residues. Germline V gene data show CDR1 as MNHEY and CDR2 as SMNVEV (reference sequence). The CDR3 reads CASSSGTGREQYF. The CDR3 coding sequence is TGTGCCAGCAGCAGCGGGACAGGGCGGGAGCAGTACTTC.

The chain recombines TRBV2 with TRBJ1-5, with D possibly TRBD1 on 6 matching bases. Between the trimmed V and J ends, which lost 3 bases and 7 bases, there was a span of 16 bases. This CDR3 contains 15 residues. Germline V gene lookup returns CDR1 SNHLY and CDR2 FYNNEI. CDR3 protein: CASSEWYRAGQPQHF. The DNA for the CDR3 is TGTGCCAGCAGTGAGTGGTACAGGGCTGGACAGCCCCAGCATTTT. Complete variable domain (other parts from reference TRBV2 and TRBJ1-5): EPEVTQTPSHQVTQMGQEVILRCVPISNHLYFYWYRQILGQKVEFLVSFYNNEISEKSEIFDDQFSVERPDGSNFTLKIRSTKLEDSAMYFCASSEWYRAGQPQHFGDGTRLSIL.

CDR3 in amino acids: CASSRYPGLAGGGKETQYF. The CDR3 DNA reads as TGTGCCAGCAGTAGATATCCGGGACTAGCGGGAGGAGGTAAAGAGACCCAGTACTTC. The gene calls are TRBV28 and TRBJ2-5; 15 positions match TRBD2. The junction had 13 bases not matched to a gene; V was cut back by 5 bases and J by 3 bases. Germline V gene data show CDR1 as MDHEN and CDR2 as SYDVKM. This CDR3 is built from 19 residues.

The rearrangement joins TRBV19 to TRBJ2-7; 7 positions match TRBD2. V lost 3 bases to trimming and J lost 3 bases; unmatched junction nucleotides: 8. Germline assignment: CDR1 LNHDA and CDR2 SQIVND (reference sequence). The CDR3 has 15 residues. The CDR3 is CASSIYSGNLYEQYF. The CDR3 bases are TGTGCCAGTAGTATTTACAGCGGGAACCTCTACGAGCAGTACTTC.

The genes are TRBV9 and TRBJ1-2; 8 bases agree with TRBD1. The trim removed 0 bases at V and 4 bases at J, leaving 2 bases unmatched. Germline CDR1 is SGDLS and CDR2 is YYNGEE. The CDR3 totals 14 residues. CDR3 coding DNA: TGTGCCAGCAGCGTAGGAACAGGGGGCTATGGCTACACCTTC. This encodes CASSVGTGGYGYTF.

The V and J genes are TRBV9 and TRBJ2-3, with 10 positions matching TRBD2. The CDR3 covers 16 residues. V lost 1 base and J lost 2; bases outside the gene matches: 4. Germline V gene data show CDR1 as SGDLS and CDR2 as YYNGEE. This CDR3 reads CASSVLLAGDTDTQYF. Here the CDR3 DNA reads TGTGCCAGCAGCGTACTGCTAGCGGGGGACACAGATACGCAGTATTTT.

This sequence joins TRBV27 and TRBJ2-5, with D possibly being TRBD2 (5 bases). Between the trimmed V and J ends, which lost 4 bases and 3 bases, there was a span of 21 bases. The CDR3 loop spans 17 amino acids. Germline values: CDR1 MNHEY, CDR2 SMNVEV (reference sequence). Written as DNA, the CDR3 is TGTGCCAGCAGTTGTCCCCATCCGGAAGAGGAGGAAGAGACCCAGTACTTC. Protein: CASSCPHPEEEEETQYF.

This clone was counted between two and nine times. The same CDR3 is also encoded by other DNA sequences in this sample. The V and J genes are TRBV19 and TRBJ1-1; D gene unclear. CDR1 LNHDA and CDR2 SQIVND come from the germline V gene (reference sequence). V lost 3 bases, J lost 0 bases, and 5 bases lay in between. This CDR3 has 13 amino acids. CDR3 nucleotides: TGTGCCAGTAGTATTTCCCTGAACACTGAAGCTTTCTTT. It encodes CASSISLNTEAFF.

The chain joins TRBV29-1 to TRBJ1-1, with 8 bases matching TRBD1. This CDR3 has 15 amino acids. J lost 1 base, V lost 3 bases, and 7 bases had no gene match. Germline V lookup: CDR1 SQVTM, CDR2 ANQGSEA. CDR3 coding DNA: TGCAGCGTTGACTCCGCCGACAGGGGGAACACTGAAGCTTTCTTT. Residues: CSVDSADRGNTEAFF.

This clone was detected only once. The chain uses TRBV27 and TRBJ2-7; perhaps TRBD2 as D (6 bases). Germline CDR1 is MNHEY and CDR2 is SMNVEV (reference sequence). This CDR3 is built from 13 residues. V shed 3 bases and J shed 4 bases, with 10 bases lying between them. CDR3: CASSLDSGYEQYF. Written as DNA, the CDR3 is TGTGCCAGCAGTTTGGATAGCGGTTACGAGCAGTACTTC.

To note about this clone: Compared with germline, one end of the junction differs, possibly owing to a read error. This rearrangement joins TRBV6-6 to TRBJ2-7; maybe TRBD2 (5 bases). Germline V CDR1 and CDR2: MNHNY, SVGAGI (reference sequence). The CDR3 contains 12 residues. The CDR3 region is CAGSSISGEQYF. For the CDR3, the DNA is TGTGCCGGCAGCTCCATCAGCGGCGAGCAGTACTTC.

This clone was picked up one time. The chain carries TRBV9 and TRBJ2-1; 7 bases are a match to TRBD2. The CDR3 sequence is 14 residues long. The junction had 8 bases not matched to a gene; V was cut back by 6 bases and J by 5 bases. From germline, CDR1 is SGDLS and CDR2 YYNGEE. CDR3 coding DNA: TGTGCCAGCAACACCGGGAGGTTGGACAATGAGCAGTTCTTC. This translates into CASNTGRLDNEQFF.

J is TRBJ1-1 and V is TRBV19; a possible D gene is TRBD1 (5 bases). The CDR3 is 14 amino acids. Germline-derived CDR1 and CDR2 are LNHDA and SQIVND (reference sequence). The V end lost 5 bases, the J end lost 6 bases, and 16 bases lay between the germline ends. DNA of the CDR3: TGTGCCAGTAGTTCAAGAGGGGAAAATTCTGAAGCTTTCTTT. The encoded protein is CASSSRGENSEAFF.